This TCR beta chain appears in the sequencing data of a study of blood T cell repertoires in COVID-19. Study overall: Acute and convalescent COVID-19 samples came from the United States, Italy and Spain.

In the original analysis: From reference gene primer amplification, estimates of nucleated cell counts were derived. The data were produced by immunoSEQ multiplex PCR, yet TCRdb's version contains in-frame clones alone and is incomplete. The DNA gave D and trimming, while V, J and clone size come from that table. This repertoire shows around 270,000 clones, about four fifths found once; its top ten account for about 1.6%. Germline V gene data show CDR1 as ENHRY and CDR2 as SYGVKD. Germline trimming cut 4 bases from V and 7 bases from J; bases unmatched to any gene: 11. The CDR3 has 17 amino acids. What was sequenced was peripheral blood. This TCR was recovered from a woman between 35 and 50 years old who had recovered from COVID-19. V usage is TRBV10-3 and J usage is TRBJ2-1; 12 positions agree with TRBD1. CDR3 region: CAISAYPGTGGPNEQFF. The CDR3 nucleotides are TGTGCCATCAGTGCTTACCCCGGGACAGGGGGCCCGAATGAGCAGTTCTTC.